This T cell receptor beta chain was found in a study of shared clonotypes between healthy human individuals. The protocol was immunoSEQ multiplex PCR, while the TCRdb copy is restricted to in-frame clones and leaves out a portion. The profile shows roughly 1,100,000 clones, 65% to 80% of them singletons. This CDR3 contains 13 residues. V was trimmed by 6 bases and J by 4 bases, leaving 13 bases between them. Germline CDR1 SQVTM, CDR2 ANQGSEA. The rearrangement links TRBV29-1 to TRBJ1-3; D call uncertain. Source material: memory CD4+ T cells sorted from blood. Indicated subset: CD45RA-negative fraction. This sequence was found in a man in his late teens or twenties in good health. Here the CDR3 reads CSVAGREGNTIYF. The DNA of the CDR3 is TGCAGCGTAGCCGGGAGAGAGGGAAACACCATATATTTT.